One sample yielded the 23 T cell receptor beta chains listed below, sequenced in a study of blood T cell repertoires in COVID-19. Only in-frame clones appear in the TCRdb table, and some are missing; sequencing was by immunoSEQ multiplex PCR. The table shows around 400,000 clones, with 70% to 90% occurring only once. Sequencing was done on a sample of peripheral blood. The receptors were gathered from a woman aged 55-70 years with COVID-19, enrolled during active disease.

This clone has just a few counts. The chain uses TRBV2 and TRBJ1-1; TRBD1 matches at 7 bases. CDR3 length: 13 residues. CDR1 and CDR2 (germline): SNHLY, FYNNEI. J gave up 4 bases and V 7 bases, and 6 bases lay outside the gene matches. The chain's CDR3 is CASKRGRGTEAFF. Here the CDR3 DNA reads TGTGCCAGCAAGAGGGGGCGAGGCACTGAAGCTTTCTTT.

This sequence joins TRBV5-1 and TRBJ2-5, with TRBD2 as a possible D gene (5 bases). The CDR3 is 16 residues long. The germline CDR1 and CDR2 sequences are SGHRS and YFSETQ. Deletions cut 4 bases from V and 2 bases from J, with 18 bases between. CDR3 nucleotides: TGCGCCAGCAGCACGGGGTATGGGTTTTTTCAAGAGACCCAGTACTTC. Its translation is CASSTGYGFFQETQYF.

The rearrangement links TRBV2 to TRBJ1-1, with 12 bases matching TRBD1. CDR1 and CDR2 (germline): SNHLY, FYNNEI. V lost 6 bases and J lost 5; bases outside the gene matches: 4. This CDR3 has 14 residues. The CDR3 DNA is TGTGCCAGCAGGGGGACAGGGGGCTTTACTGAAGCTTTCTTT. The encoded protein is CASRGTGGFTEAFF. The whole variable domain, filled in from reference TRBV2 and TRBJ1-1, reads EPEVTQTPSHQVTQMGQEVILRCVPISNHLYFYWYRQILGQKVEFLVSFYNNEISEKSEIFDDQFSVERPDGSNFTLKIRSTKLEDSAMYFCASRGTGGFTEAFFGQGTRLTVV.

The V and J genes are TRBV27 and TRBJ2-7; 7 bases map to TRBD1. The CDR3 has 15 amino acids. Germline CDR1 is MNHEY and CDR2 is SMNVEV (reference sequence). V shed 5 bases and J 6 bases; nucleotides not matched to a gene: 13. The CDR3 protein is CASSTRGGPRFEQYF. CDR3 nucleotides: TGTGCCAGCAGTACCCGAGGGGGCCCCAGGTTCGAGCAGTACTTC.

The V gene is TRBV7-9, the J gene TRBJ2-5; 11 bases are a match to TRBD1. Trimming removed 0 bases from V and 4 bases from J; junction bases left unmatched: 1. Germline lookup yields CDR1 SEHNR and CDR2 FQNEAQ (reference sequence). CDR3 length equals 15 residues. The CDR3 DNA reads TGTGCCAGCAGCTTAGCGGACAGGGGGCTAGAGACCCAGTACTTC. Amino acids: CASSLADRGLETQYF. The variable domain in full, with the rest retrieved from reference TRBV7-9 and TRBJ2-5, is DTGVSQNPRHKITKRGQNVTFRCDPISEHNRLYWYRQTLGQGPEFLTYFQNEAQLEKSRLLSDRFSAERPKGSFSTLEIQRTEQGDSAMYLCASSLADRGLETQYFGPGTRLLVL.

The J gene is TRBJ2-2, the V gene TRBV5-6, with 8 bases lining up with TRBD2. V lost 1 base to trimming and J lost 4 bases; unmatched junction nucleotides: 9. Germline V gene sequence: CDR1 SGHDT, CDR2 YYEEEE. This CDR3 contains 17 residues. This chain's CDR3 is CASSLIAGGAFTGELFF. CDR3 DNA sequence: TGTGCCAGCAGCTTGATAGCCGGGGGGGCTTTCACCGGGGAGCTGTTTTTT.

The J gene is TRBJ1-5, the V gene TRBV24-1; no clear D. The CDR3 has 13 residues. Germline V CDR1 and CDR2: KGHDR, SFDVKD. V gave up 10 bases and J gave up 2 bases, with 11 bases separating them. The CDR3 nucleotides read TGTGCCACGTCAGGTTGGGGCAATCAGCCCCAGCATTTT. Its protein is CATSGWGNQPQHF.

The V and J genes are TRBV9 and TRBJ1-1; maybe TRBD1 (6 bases). The V gene lost 5 bases and the J gene lost 1 base, with 15 bases spanning the gap. The CDR3 covers 15 residues. Germline V gives CDR1 SGDLS, CDR2 YYNGEE. CDR3 sequence: CASSPRGAGNTEAFF. The CDR3 DNA reads as TGTGCCAGCAGTCCCAGGGGCGCCGGGAACACTGAAGCTTTCTTT.

The chain combines TRBV28 with TRBJ1-1; tentatively, D is TRBD1 (5 bases). Germline V CDR1 and CDR2: MDHEN, SYDVKM. The V gene lost 6 bases and the J gene lost 1 base, with 15 bases spanning the gap. CDR3 size: 15 residues. The CDR3 here is CASSLGGARNTEAFF. The CDR3 DNA reads TGTGCCAGCAGCCTGGGCGGGGCCCGGAACACTGAAGCTTTCTTT.

This clone was seen only once. This chain joins TRBV9 and TRBJ2-7, with 7 bases lining up with TRBD2. Germline CDR1 and CDR2: SGDLS and YYNGEE. This CDR3 comprises 14 residues. V dropped 4 bases and J dropped 6; count of bases not matched to a gene: 10. CDR3 region: CASSPGEGRGEQYF. The CDR3, as DNA: TGTGCCAGCAGCCCCGGGGAGGGACGGGGCGAGCAGTACTTC. Full variable domain (outside the CDR3, taken from reference TRBV9 and TRBJ2-7): DSGVTQTPKHLITATGQRVTLRCSPRSGDLSVYWYQQSLDQGLQFLIQYYNGEERAKGNILERFSAQQFPDLHSELNLSSLELGDSALYFCASSPGEGRGEQYFGPGTRLTVT.

The gene calls are TRBV19 and TRBJ1-1; the match to TRBD1 covers 9 bases. The junction had 13 bases not matched to a gene; V was cut back by 6 bases and J by 5 bases. The CDR3 totals 16 residues. CDR1 is LNHDA and CDR2 is SQIVND in the germline V gene (reference sequence). CDR3 sequence: CASRPLGQGKITEAFF. CDR3 nucleotide sequence: TGTGCCAGTAGGCCTTTGGGACAGGGTAAAATTACTGAAGCTTTCTTT.

The chain uses TRBV4-2 and TRBJ2-2; 9 positions agree with TRBD1. V lost 2 bases, J lost 5 bases, and 6 bases stayed unmatched. Germline CDR1 and CDR2: LGHNA and YNFKEQ. The CDR3 loop spans 16 amino acids. In nucleotides, the CDR3 is TGTGCCAGCAGCCAACTGGGACAGGGTATGACCGGGGAGCTGTTTTTT. It encodes CASSQLGQGMTGELFF.

The chain links TRBV6-5 to TRBJ2-5, with D possibly being TRBD1 (6 bases). Germline V gene data show CDR1 as MNHEY and CDR2 as SVGAGI. The CDR3 extends over 13 amino acids. The ends were cut back, 5 bases at V and 4 bases at J, with 11 bases in the middle. The CDR3 sequence is CASSTGQLETQYF. The CDR3 bases are TGTGCCAGCAGTACAGGACAGTTAGAGACCCAGTACTTC.

This clone was counted many times. V is TRBV7-9 and J is TRBJ1-2; unclear D gene. Germline V gene sequence: CDR1 SEHNR, CDR2 FQNEAQ (reference sequence). The CDR3 loop spans 13 amino acids. Trimming removed 5 bases from V and 4 bases from J, with 11 bases in between. This CDR3 reads CASSLLPGYGYTF. Here the CDR3 DNA reads TGTGCCAGCAGCCTCTTACCCGGCTATGGCTACACCTTC.

V usage is TRBV19 and J usage is TRBJ1-5; no clear D gene. V was clipped by 11 bases and J by 6 bases, with 17 bases between them. Germline lookup yields CDR1 LNHDA and CDR2 SQIVND (reference sequence). The CDR3 runs 13 residues. CDR3 coding DNA: TGTGCCGTTAAAGGAAGGGAGGGTCAGCCCCAGCATTTT. Translated: CAVKGREGQPQHF.

This sequence joins TRBV6-4 and TRBJ2-7; D is possibly TRBD1 (5 bases). Deletions cut 4 bases from V and 2 bases from J, with 12 bases between. Germline V gene lookup returns CDR1 MRHNA and CDR2 SNTAGT. This CDR3 is 14 amino acids long. In DNA form, the CDR3 reads TGTGCCAGCAGTGTGTCGGACACAGCCTACGAGCAGTACTTC. Amino acid sequence: CASSVSDTAYEQYF.

The rearrangement links TRBV13 to TRBJ1-6; D call uncertain. Germline values: CDR1 PRHDT, CDR2 FYEKMQ (reference sequence). The V and J ends lost 2 bases and 8 bases respectively, with 13 bases between them. The CDR3 has 15 residues. The CDR3: CASSLREQADSPLHF. The CDR3 DNA sequence: TGTGCCAGCAGCTTACGAGAACAAGCGGATTCACCCCTCCACTTT.

This chain joins TRBV3-1 (or the pseudogene TRBV3-2) and TRBJ1-3; D unresolved. Trimming took 1 base from V and 0 from J, leaving 4 bases between them. CDR3 length: 14 amino acids. Per the germline V gene, CDR1 is LGHDT and CDR2 is YNNKEL (reference sequence). The CDR3 loop reads CASSQVHSGNTIYF. CDR3 sequence (DNA): TGTGCCAGCAGCCAAGTTCACTCTGGAAACACCATATATTTT.

The chain couples TRBV2 to TRBJ2-1, with D possibly being TRBD1 (5 bases). Germline values: CDR1 SNHLY, CDR2 FYNNEI. The V end was cut by 2 bases, the J end by 4 bases, with 9 bases between. The CDR3 runs to 14 residues. CDR3 loop: CASSERQRYNEQFF. CDR3 nucleotide sequence: TGTGCCAGCAGTGAAAGACAGCGTTACAATGAGCAGTTCTTC.

CDR3 in amino acids: CASSFGDRVDEQYF. The CDR3 coding sequence is TGTGCCAGCAGTTTCGGGGACAGGGTAGACGAGCAGTACTTC. V gene TRBV28 combines with J gene TRBJ2-7; 9 bases are a match to TRBD1. The germline V gene has CDR1 MDHEN and CDR2 SYDVKM. The trim removed 3 bases at V and 5 bases at J, leaving 5 bases unmatched. The CDR3 totals 14 residues.

The genes are TRBV7-3 and TRBJ1-2; no clear D gene. Germline-derived CDR1 and CDR2 are SGHTA and FQGTGA. CDR3 size: 16 residues. V was cut by 1 base and J by 4 bases, with 16 bases left in between. The CDR3 protein is CASSLKGGPNPYGYTF. In DNA form, the CDR3 reads TGTGCCAGCAGCTTAAAGGGAGGGCCTAACCCCTATGGCTACACCTTC.

The chain carries TRBV6-5 and TRBJ1-6, with TRBD1 identical over 9 bases. Germline V CDR1 and CDR2: MNHEY, SVGAGI. The V segment lost 7 bases and the J segment 9 bases; nucleotides outside the gene matches: 10. The CDR3 covers 15 residues. CDR3 sequence reads: CASTLHRGPSSPLHF. The CDR3 DNA reads TGTGCCAGCACCCTACACAGGGGGCCAAGTTCACCCCTCCACTTT.

CDR3 DNA sequence: TGTGCCAGCAGCAGACAGACAGGGGGCCTCGAGACCCAGTACTTC. The encoded protein is CASSRQTGGLETQYF. This chain links TRBV14 with TRBJ2-5; 10 nucleotides agree with TRBD1. There are 15 residues in the CDR3. Germline V gene sequence: CDR1 SGHDN, CDR2 FVKESK. With 5 bases clipped from V and 5 bases from J, the junction kept 8 bases outside the gene matches.